The 25 T cell receptor beta chains below come from one sample, sequenced in a study of blood T cell repertoires in COVID-19. Only in-frame clones appear in the TCRdb table, and some are missing; sequencing was by immunoSEQ multiplex PCR. The data show 200,000 to 250,000 clones, 70% to 90% seen once. The sample comprised PBMCs or T cells enriched from blood (not recorded which). The receptor set was obtained from a man in his thirties or forties who had recovered from COVID-19.

V is TRBV5-1 and J is TRBJ1-6; TRBD1 matches at 10 bases. From germline, CDR1 is SGHRS and CDR2 YFSETQ. This CDR3 has 17 residues. After removal of 3 bases from V and 9 bases from J, the junction contained 12 bases not matched to a gene. CDR3 region: CASSSGTGADLRSPLHF. CDR3 DNA: TGCGCCAGCAGCTCCGGGACAGGGGCCGATTTACGTTCACCCCTCCACTTT.

V gene TRBV7-2 combines with J gene TRBJ1-1, with 8 bases matching TRBD1. J gave up 14 bases and V 5 bases, and 7 bases lay outside the gene matches. Germline CDR1 reads SGHTA; CDR2 reads FQGNSA. The CDR3 consists of 11 residues. The CDR3 reads CASSVDRVLFF. CDR3 bases: TGTGCCAGCAGCGTGGACAGGGTTTTATTCTTT.

The CDR3 DNA is TGTGCCAGCAGTGACACAGGGGGGTTAGCCAAAAACATTCAGTACTTC. Translation gives CASSDTGGLAKNIQYF. V usage is TRBV6-1 and J usage is TRBJ2-4; TRBD1 matches 8 bases. V lost 3 bases and J lost 0; bases outside the gene matches: 4. The CDR3 totals 16 residues. Germline values: CDR1 MNHNS, CDR2 SASEGT.

The J gene is TRBJ1-3, the V gene TRBV30, with no clear D. The CDR3 covers 12 residues. Trimming shortened V by 2 bases and J by 9 bases, and 11 bases separated the two germline ends. From germline, CDR1 is GTSNPN and CDR2 SVGIG (reference sequence). The CDR3 spells CAWSFGGSTIYF. The DNA for the CDR3 is TGTGCCTGGAGTTTTGGAGGCAGCACCATATATTTT.

The V and J genes are TRBV19 and TRBJ1-1; no reliable D call. V lost 7 bases and J 3 bases, leaving 18 bases between the germline ends. The germline V gene encodes CDR1 LNHDA and CDR2 SQIVND (reference sequence). CDR3 length: 15 amino acids. The CDR3 DNA reads as TGTGCCAGTAAAAACATCTCACTAAGGCACACTGAAGCTTTCTTT. Translated: CASKNISLRHTEAFF.

The CDR3 sequence is CASSLEGTSGIVEQYF. In DNA form, the CDR3 reads TGTGCCAGCAGCTTAGAGGGGACTAGCGGGATAGTCGAGCAGTACTTC. The V gene is TRBV7-2, the J gene TRBJ2-7; 13 nucleotides line up with TRBD2. The CDR3 sequence is 16 residues long. Germline lookup yields CDR1 SGHTA and CDR2 FQGNSA. The junction had 6 bases not matched to a gene; V was cut back by 1 base and J by 6 bases. Drawing the rest from reference TRBV7-2 and TRBJ2-7, the complete variable domain is GAGVSQSPSNKVTEKGKDVELRCDPISGHTALYWYRQSLGQGLEFLIYFQGNSAPDKSGLPSDRFSAERTGGSVSTLTIQRTQQEDSAVYLCASSLEGTSGIVEQYFGPGTRLTVT.

The chain joins TRBV30 to TRBJ1-1, with 9 bases aligning to TRBD1. The CDR3 has 12 residues. The germline CDR1 and CDR2 sequences are GTSNPN and SVGIG (reference sequence). J gave up 8 bases and V 4 bases, and 5 bases lay outside the gene matches. The CDR3 reads CAWKGTGSEAFF. CDR3 nucleotide sequence: TGTGCCTGGAAAGGGACAGGGTCCGAAGCTTTCTTT.

This chain links TRBV15 with TRBJ2-7; 10 bases map to TRBD1. The CDR3 runs to 14 residues. Germline CDR1 reads LNHNV; CDR2 reads YYDKDF (reference sequence). J lost 4 bases, V lost 3 bases, and 3 bases had no gene match. CDR3 nucleotides: TGTGCCACCAGCAGCAGACAGGGGGCATACGAGCAGTACTTC. This translates into CATSSRQGAYEQYF.

The rearrangement links TRBV6-2 or TRBV6-3 to TRBJ2-4, with D tentatively TRBD2 (7 bases). This CDR3 contains 18 residues. The V and J ends lost 4 bases and 2 bases respectively, with 21 bases between them. The germline CDR1 and CDR2 sequences are MNHEY and SVGEGT. The CDR3 is CASSFSPGRGAPKNIQYF. CDR3 nucleotides: TGTGCCAGCAGTTTTTCTCCAGGGAGGGGGGCTCCCAAAAACATTCAGTACTTC.

The rearrangement links TRBV19 to TRBJ1-2; 12 bases align to TRBD1. Trimming took 8 bases from V and 2 from J; bases not matched to a gene: 6. The CDR3 extends over 15 amino acids. Germline CDR1 and CDR2: LNHDA and SQIVND (reference sequence). CDR3 sequence: CASQPGQGANYGYTF. CDR3 DNA: TGTGCCAGTCAACCGGGACAGGGGGCGAACTATGGCTACACCTTC.

The chain employs TRBV4-3 and TRBJ1-1, with a weak D call TRBD1 (6 bases). Germline lookup yields CDR1 LGHNA and CDR2 YSLEER. The CDR3 length is 14 residues. V was cut by 4 bases and J by 4 bases, with 13 bases left in between. The CDR3 DNA follows: TGCGCCAGCAGCCTAGACAGGCAAACCACTGAAGCTTTCTTT. This encodes CASSLDRQTTEAFF.

V gene TRBV7-8 combines with J gene TRBJ2-5; 9 bases agree with TRBD2. Germline V gene data show CDR1 as SGHVS and CDR2 as FQNEAQ. The trim removed 2 bases at V and 2 bases at J, leaving 6 bases unmatched. The CDR3 runs 16 residues. The CDR3 bases are TGTGCCAGCAGCTTATCACAGCGGGAGGAACAAGAGACCCAGTACTTC. This sequence encodes CASSLSQREEQETQYF.

The CDR3 is CASSLPSGGVSSYEQYF. CDR3 nucleotides: TGTGCCAGCAGCCTTCCTAGCGGGGGGGTAAGCTCCTACGAGCAGTACTTC. The chain employs TRBV7-2 and TRBJ2-7, with TRBD2 identical over 12 bases. V trimming: 5 bases; J trimming: 0 bases; junction bases outside the gene matches: 8. Germline V gene data show CDR1 as SGHTA and CDR2 as FQGNSA. The CDR3 has 17 amino acids.

The chain carries TRBV19 and TRBJ2-7, with 11 bases aligning to TRBD2. This CDR3 contains 14 residues. Germline V gene data show CDR1 as LNHDA and CDR2 as SQIVND (reference sequence). The trim removed 5 bases at V and 4 bases at J, leaving 4 bases unmatched. The CDR3 loop reads CASSPGLADYEQYF. CDR3 nucleotides: TGTGCCAGTAGTCCGGGACTAGCGGATTACGAGCAGTACTTC.

This clone was counted a single time. J is TRBJ1-6 and V is TRBV3-1 (or the pseudogene TRBV3-2), with D maybe TRBD1 (5 bases). CDR3 length: 14 amino acids. Germline V lookup: CDR1 LGHDT, CDR2 YNNKEL (reference sequence). Deletions cut 4 bases from V and 9 bases from J, with 13 bases between. The CDR3 region is CASSPQVLSSPLHF. The CDR3 DNA follows: TGTGCCAGCAGCCCACAGGTATTGAGTTCACCCCTCCACTTT.

The chain uses TRBV7-8 and TRBJ1-1; TRBD1 might be the D (6 bases). The CDR3 totals 16 residues. Germline lookup yields CDR1 SGHVS and CDR2 FQNEAQ. V lost 3 bases, J lost 3 bases, and 17 bases lay in between. CDR3 protein: CASSFPADRMYTEAFF. The CDR3, as DNA: TGTGCCAGCAGCTTCCCAGCCGACAGGATGTACACTGAAGCTTTCTTT.

The gene calls are TRBV24-1 and TRBJ2-3, with a possible D match to TRBD2 (6 bases). The germline CDR1 and CDR2 sequences are KGHDR and SFDVKD. The CDR3 totals 17 residues. V lost 2 bases, J lost 4 bases, and 18 bases lay in between. DNA of the CDR3: TGTGCCACCAGTGATTCATTTCTAGCGAACCGGGCAGATACGCAGTATTTT. Translated: CATSDSFLANRADTQYF.

This clone was found once. The chain recombines TRBV30 with TRBJ2-7; 9 nucleotides line up with TRBD1. CDR3 size: 14 residues. The germline V gene has CDR1 GTSNPN and CDR2 SVGIG (reference sequence). V was clipped by 0 bases and J by 6 bases; unmatched bases: 6. CDR3 in amino acids: CAWSVGTGRREQYF. CDR3 DNA sequence: TGTGCCTGGAGTGTCGGGACAGGGAGACGCGAGCAGTACTTC.

The chain links TRBV11-2 to TRBJ2-5, with 8 bases identical to TRBD1. Trimming at V came to 5 bases and at J to 5 bases, leaving 4 bases not matched to a gene. The germline gives CDR1 SGHAT, CDR2 FQNNGV. The CDR3 loop spans 13 amino acids. The CDR3 loop reads CASSRGQAETQYF. Written as DNA, the CDR3 is TGTGCCAGCAGCAGGGGACAGGCGGAGACCCAGTACTTC.

This clone was detected a few times. The gene calls are TRBV4-1 and TRBJ1-5; 7 bases are a match to TRBD1. Losses at the gene ends were 5 bases for V and 4 bases for J; bases not matched to a gene: 8. The CDR3 is 15 residues long. Germline V lookup: CDR1 MGHRA, CDR2 YSYEKL. CDR3 amino acids: CASSRVTGANQPQHF. The CDR3 coding sequence is TGCGCCAGCAGCAGGGTAACAGGGGCAAATCAGCCCCAGCATTTT.

The J gene is TRBJ2-2, the V gene TRBV6-5, with D tentatively TRBD1 (6 bases). This CDR3 region has 13 residues. CDR1 and CDR2 from the germline V gene are MNHEY and SVGAGI. V was cut by 6 bases and J by 13 bases, with 18 bases left in between. The CDR3 here is CASSLTPDRRLFF. The CDR3 DNA reads TGTGCCAGCAGCCTTACCCCGGACAGAAGGCTGTTTTTT.

This chain connects TRBV10-2 to TRBJ1-4; the match to TRBD1 covers 7 bases. The CDR3 consists of 16 residues. Germline values: CDR1 WSHSY, CDR2 SAAADI. The junction had 9 bases not matched to a gene; V was cut back by 3 bases and J by 5 bases. The CDR3 region is CASSDGAGTANEKLFF. CDR3 nucleotide sequence: TGCGCCAGCAGTGATGGGGCCGGGACAGCAAATGAAAAACTGTTTTTT.

V is TRBV6-5 and J is TRBJ2-7; 7 bases map to TRBD1. After removal of 5 bases from V and 2 bases from J, the junction contained 6 bases not matched to a gene. CDR1 is MNHEY and CDR2 is SVGAGI in the germline V gene. The CDR3 is made up of 14 amino acids. The chain's CDR3 is CASSRGTEAYEQYF. The CDR3, as DNA: TGTGCCAGCAGTAGAGGGACAGAAGCCTACGAGCAGTACTTC.

This chain joins TRBV7-9 and TRBJ2-3, with 7 nucleotides matching TRBD2. Germline V gene data show CDR1 as SEHNR and CDR2 as FQNEAQ (reference sequence). The CDR3 is made up of 17 amino acids. Losses at the gene ends were 5 bases for V and 6 bases for J; bases not matched to a gene: 17. The CDR3 DNA sequence: TGTGCCAGCAGCCCCCCAAGCGGGGTTGCTCCTCCGGATACGCAGTATTTT. Protein product: CASSPPSGVAPPDTQYF.

The chain couples TRBV18 to TRBJ2-1; 8 bases are a match to TRBD1. V trimming: 6 bases; J trimming: 8 bases; junction bases outside the gene matches: 9. Germline V gene lookup returns CDR1 KGHSH and CDR2 LQKENI. The CDR3 runs 14 residues. The CDR3 spells CASSRTGNSDEQFF. CDR3 in DNA: TGTGCCAGCTCCCGGACAGGGAATAGCGATGAGCAGTTCTTC.